These 32 T cell receptor beta chains were all obtained from the same sample, sequenced in a study of cytomegalovirus exposure and HLA in healthy donors. This PCR relied on a set of 60 Vbeta primers and 13 Jbeta primers. Repertoires were generated with immunoSEQ multiplex PCR, while TCRdb's copy carries only in-frame clones and drops some. This sample lists fewer than 150,000 clones; its ten largest clones have 2%. The sequencing input was PBMCs. These receptors were collected from a woman aged 55-69 years in good health and CMV-seronegative.

The V gene is TRBV10-3, the J gene TRBJ2-3, with TRBD2 matching over 16 bases. V shed 4 bases, J shed 0 bases, and the junction held 7 bases outside the gene matches. The CDR3 has 19 residues. CDR1 and CDR2 (germline): ENHRY, SYGVKD. CDR3 amino acids: CAISAGLAGGRGSTDTQYF. In DNA, the CDR3 is TGTGCCATCAGTGCGGGACTAGCGGGGGGGCGAGGTAGCACAGATACGCAGTATTTT.

The chain has TRBV19 and TRBJ2-1; TRBD2 might be the D (6 bases). Trimming took off 5 bases at V and 2 bases at J, with 13 bases between the two ends. The CDR3 has 15 residues. Germline assignment: CDR1 LNHDA and CDR2 SQIVND (reference sequence). As DNA, the CDR3 is TGTGCCAGTAGTGCCCAGGCGGGGACCTACAATGAGCAGTTCTTC. This encodes CASSAQAGTYNEQFF.

The J gene is TRBJ2-5, the V gene TRBV19; 9 nucleotides align to TRBD1. After removal of 6 bases from V and 5 bases from J, the junction contained 10 bases not matched to a gene. The CDR3 has 15 amino acids. Germline V gene lookup returns CDR1 LNHDA and CDR2 SQIVND (reference sequence). CDR3 DNA: TGTGCCAGTAGAGCCCTGGACAGGGGCCAGGAGACCCAGTACTTC. Protein product: CASRALDRGQETQYF. Variable domain in full (rest from reference TRBV19 and TRBJ2-5): DGGITQSPKYLFRKEGQNVTLSCEQNLNHDAMYWYRQDPGQGLRLIYYSQIVNDFQKGDIAEGYSVSREKKESFPLTVTSAQKNPTAFYLCASRALDRGQETQYFGPGTRLLVL.

This sequence joins TRBV5-5 and TRBJ2-5; unclear D gene. Trimming stripped 1 base from V and 0 bases from J, with 4 bases between. CDR1 and CDR2 (germline): SGHKS, YYEKEE (reference sequence). The CDR3 has 13 residues. CDR3 DNA sequence: TGTGCCAGCAGCTTGACGGACCAAGAGACCCAGTACTTC. Translating it yields CASSLTDQETQYF.

The chain combines TRBV7-4 with TRBJ2-1, with 7 bases lining up with TRBD1. CDR1 is SGHVT and CDR2 is SQSDAQ in the germline V gene. This CDR3 spans 16 amino acids. V shed 3 bases and J 12 bases; nucleotides not matched to a gene: 17. The CDR3 sequence is CASSFLPGQPFNGQFF. The CDR3 DNA is TGTGCCAGCAGCTTTTTGCCGGGACAGCCCTTCAACGGGCAGTTCTTC.

The CDR3 nucleotides read TGTGCCAGTAGTGGGGGACAGAACTCCTACGAGCAGTACTTC. Protein product: CASSGGQNSYEQYF. The rearrangement links TRBV19 to TRBJ2-7; 7 nucleotides line up with TRBD1. Trimming took 5 bases from V and 0 from J; bases not matched to a gene: 4. This CDR3 contains 14 residues. Per the germline V gene, CDR1 is LNHDA and CDR2 is SQIVND (reference sequence).

V and J are TRBV18 and TRBJ1-1; weak D call: TRBD1 (6 bases). Looked up from germline, CDR1 is KGHSH and CDR2 is LQKENI. The CDR3 covers 16 residues. V was trimmed by 5 bases and J by 1 base, leaving 17 bases between them. In nucleotides, the CDR3 is TGTGCCAGCTCAATCCTCGGGACATCTGAGAACACTGAAGCTTTCTTT. As protein: CASSILGTSENTEAFF. The whole variable domain, filled in from reference TRBV18 and TRBJ1-1, reads NAGVMQNPRHLVRRRGQEARLRCSPMKGHSHVYWYRQLPEEGLKFMVYLQKENIIDESGMPKERFSAEFPKEGPSILRIQQVVRGDSAAYFCASSILGTSENTEAFFGQGTRLTVV.

V is TRBV9 and J is TRBJ2-5; TRBD2 matches 7 bases. Germline lookup yields CDR1 SGDLS and CDR2 YYNGEE. V lost 2 bases to trimming and J lost 9 bases; unmatched junction nucleotides: 13. The CDR3 contains 15 residues. The CDR3 sequence is CASSVSGIGGEAQYF. The DNA of the CDR3 is TGTGCCAGCAGCGTCTCGGGGATTGGGGGGGAGGCCCAGTACTTC.

The chain carries TRBV7-9 and TRBJ1-2; 8 positions agree with TRBD1. CDR1 and CDR2 (germline): SEHNR, FQNEAQ (reference sequence). The J segment lost 2 bases and the V segment lost 5 bases, leaving 19 bases of the junction unmatched. This CDR3 contains 19 residues. In DNA form, the CDR3 reads TGTGCCAGCAGCACAGGGGGGGGGAGGGCCGCCAAAGTAAACTATGGCTACACCTTC. It translates to CASSTGGGRAAKVNYGYTF.

The chain carries TRBV19 and TRBJ1-1, with 7 bases that match TRBD1. Trimming removed 5 bases from V and 1 base from J; junction bases left unmatched: 7. From germline, CDR1 is LNHDA and CDR2 SQIVND (reference sequence). The CDR3 is 15 residues long. CDR3: CASSYRQGENTEAFF. The CDR3 DNA follows: TGTGCCAGTAGTTATAGACAGGGTGAGAACACTGAAGCTTTCTTT. Full variable domain (remainder filled in from reference TRBV19 and TRBJ1-1): DGGITQSPKYLFRKEGQNVTLSCEQNLNHDAMYWYRQDPGQGLRLIYYSQIVNDFQKGDIAEGYSVSREKKESFPLTVTSAQKNPTAFYLCASSYRQGENTEAFFGQGTRLTVV.

The rearrangement joins TRBV7-3 to TRBJ2-5; perhaps TRBD1 as D (7 bases). This CDR3 comprises 15 residues. Germline CDR1 is SGHTA and CDR2 is FQGTGA. V was trimmed by 3 bases and J by 5 bases, leaving 16 bases between them. The chain's CDR3 is CASSLTGSGEETQYF. For the CDR3, the DNA is TGTGCCAGCAGCTTGACAGGGTCGGGAGAGGAGACCCAGTACTTC.

The CDR3 sequence: CASSAGDREYEQYF. CDR3 in DNA: TGTGCCAGCAGTGCGGGGGACAGGGAGTACGAGCAGTACTTC. The genes are TRBV2 and TRBJ2-7, with 9 bases identical to TRBD1. The junction had 5 bases not matched to a gene; V was cut back by 4 bases and J by 4 bases. The germline gives CDR1 SNHLY, CDR2 FYNNEI. The CDR3 length is 14 residues.

The chain employs TRBV29-1 and TRBJ1-1; D may be TRBD1 (5 bases). Trimming shortened V by 4 bases and J by 5 bases, and 14 bases separated the two germline ends. The CDR3 consists of 13 residues. Germline lookup yields CDR1 SQVTM and CDR2 ANQGSEA. The CDR3 loop is CSVVWGERTEAFF. DNA for the CDR3: TGCAGCGTTGTTTGGGGGGAGAGGACTGAAGCTTTCTTT.

For the CDR3, the DNA is TGTGCCAGCTCACGCACCGACAGCCGAAACCTCTATGGCTACACCTTC. This translates into CASSRTDSRNLYGYTF. The genes are TRBV18 and TRBJ1-2; tentative D call: TRBD1 (5 bases). CDR1 KGHSH and CDR2 LQKENI come from the germline V gene. The length of the CDR3 is 16 residues. V gave up 4 bases and J gave up 4 bases, with 19 bases separating them. The full variable domain, its missing parts supplied by reference TRBV18 and TRBJ1-2, is NAGVMQNPRHLVRRRGQEARLRCSPMKGHSHVYWYRQLPEEGLKFMVYLQKENIIDESGMPKERFSAEFPKEGPSILRIQQVVRGDSAAYFCASSRTDSRNLYGYTFGSGTRLTVV.

The CDR3 loop reads CASSLGQGAAYEQYF. The CDR3 nucleotides are TGTGCCAGCAGCCTAGGGCAGGGGGCGGCCTACGAGCAGTACTTC. The chain carries TRBV11-1 and TRBJ2-7; 8 bases line up with TRBD1. Germline values: CDR1 SGHAT, CDR2 FQDESV (reference sequence). The CDR3 has 15 residues. Trimming at V came to 5 bases and at J to 2 bases, leaving 8 bases not matched to a gene.

J is TRBJ1-2 and V is TRBV19, with a tentative D call TRBD1 (6 bases). The germline CDR1 and CDR2 sequences are LNHDA and SQIVND (reference sequence). The CDR3 runs 13 residues. V gave up 5 bases and J gave up 5 bases, with 12 bases separating them. CDR3 DNA sequence: TGTGCCAGTAGTTCGGGTCAGGGGTATGGCTACACCTTC. This codes for CASSSGQGYGYTF.

V and J are TRBV13 and TRBJ1-6; a weak D match, TRBD1 (5 bases). Germline V gene data show CDR1 as PRHDT and CDR2 as FYEKMQ (reference sequence). The CDR3 has 17 residues. The V end lost 4 bases, the J end lost 7 bases, and 20 bases lay between the germline ends. The CDR3 spells CASSSGPGRGRNSPLHF. The DNA of the CDR3 is TGTGCCAGCAGCTCGGGTCCGGGACGCGGGAGGAATTCACCCCTCCACTTT.

The rearrangement joins TRBV15 to TRBJ1-4, with D unclear. V lost 5 bases and J lost 7, with 11 bases in between. This CDR3 spans 13 amino acids. Germline V lookup: CDR1 LNHNV, CDR2 YYDKDF (reference sequence). CDR3 residues: CATSQRLSEKLFF. In DNA, the CDR3 is TGTGCCACCAGCCAGAGACTTAGTGAAAAACTGTTTTTT.

The chain combines TRBV5-5 with TRBJ1-4, with D possibly TRBD1 on 5 matching bases. From germline, CDR1 is SGHKS and CDR2 YYEKEE (reference sequence). V lost 1 base, J lost 5 bases, and 15 bases lay in between. The CDR3 has 16 amino acids. The CDR3 sequence is CASSLFTTARNEKLFF. The DNA of the CDR3 is TGTGCCAGCAGCTTGTTTACGACAGCGAGGAATGAAAAACTGTTTTTT.

The chain is built from TRBV9 and TRBJ1-1; the D is unclear. CDR1 is SGDLS, CDR2 YYNGEE, per germline. Trimming removed 6 bases from V and 0 bases from J, with 6 bases in between. The length of the CDR3 is 12 residues. The CDR3 sequence is CASTAMNTEAFF. For the CDR3, the DNA is TGTGCCAGCACCGCGATGAACACTGAAGCTTTCTTT.

V and J are TRBV27 and TRBJ2-1, with 7 bases that match TRBD2. The CDR3 has 13 residues. Germline CDR1 reads MNHEY; CDR2 reads SMNVEV (reference sequence). V was pared by 7 bases and J by 11 bases, with 11 bases of the junction left unmatched. CDR3 in DNA: TGTGCCAGCACTCCCCTAGGCGGGAGCAAGCAGTTCTTC. Residues: CASTPLGGSKQFF.

This CDR3 reads CASTYGIGQVVDEQFF. The DNA for the CDR3 is TGTGCCAGCACCTACGGGATTGGACAGGTTGTCGATGAGCAGTTCTTC. The J gene is TRBJ2-1, the V gene TRBV11-1; 7 bases agree with TRBD1. Germline trimming cut 7 bases from V and 8 bases from J; bases unmatched to any gene: 17. The CDR3 totals 16 residues. Germline loops: CDR1 SGHAT, CDR2 FQDESV (reference sequence).

The chain joins TRBV5-8 to TRBJ2-3; 7 positions agree with TRBD2. Germline CDR1 is SGHTS and CDR2 is YDEGEE. Losses at the gene ends were 8 bases for V and 2 bases for J; bases not matched to a gene: 8. The CDR3 length is 14 residues. The CDR3 loop is CASSLAEFTDTQYF. Here the CDR3 DNA reads TGTGCCAGTAGTCTAGCGGAGTTCACAGATACGCAGTATTTT.

The J gene is TRBJ1-6, the V gene TRBV5-6, with D unresolved. Germline V CDR1 and CDR2: SGHDT, YYEEEE. The V end was cut by 2 bases, the J end by 9 bases, with 9 bases between. This CDR3 contains 13 residues. The CDR3 loop reads CASSFSASSPLHF. CDR3 sequence (DNA): TGTGCCAGCAGCTTTTCTGCGAGTTCACCCCTCCACTTT. Full variable domain (remainder filled in from reference TRBV5-6 and TRBJ1-6): DAGVTQSPTHLIKTRGQQVTLRCSPKSGHDTVSWYQQALGQGPQFIFQYYEEEERQRGNFPDRFSGHQFPNYSSELNVNALLLGDSALYLCASSFSASSPLHFGNGTRLTVT.

The V call is TRBV29-1, the J call TRBJ1-1, with 9 nucleotides matching TRBD1. The CDR3 loop spans 13 amino acids. V was pared by 4 bases and J by 3 bases, with 3 bases of the junction left unmatched. Germline CDR1 SQVTM, CDR2 ANQGSEA. CDR3 region: CSVGGTGHTEAFF. For the CDR3, the DNA is TGCAGCGTTGGTGGGACAGGGCACACTGAAGCTTTCTTT.

The V gene is TRBV30, the J gene TRBJ2-5, with 11 bases that match TRBD2. There are 14 residues in the CDR3. The ends lost 4 bases at V and 4 bases at J; junction bases unmatched: 5. CDR1 is GTSNPN and CDR2 is SVGIG in the germline V gene (reference sequence). CDR3 DNA sequence: TGTGCCTGGAAAGTAGCGGGAGGGAGAGAGACCCAGTACTTC. Its translation: CAWKVAGGRETQYF.

The chain employs TRBV28 and TRBJ2-1, with TRBD2 as a possible D gene (5 bases). Trimming removed 1 base at V and 2 bases at J, with 18 bases between. This CDR3 region has 18 residues. In germline, CDR1 is MDHEN, CDR2 SYDVKM. CDR3 coding DNA: TGTGCCAGCAGTTTATCCTCGGGGTATACCCAAGCCTACAATGAGCAGTTCTTC. Encoded protein: CASSLSSGYTQAYNEQFF.

The chain carries TRBV5-6 and TRBJ1-1; a weak D match, TRBD1 (5 bases). This CDR3 spans 14 amino acids. V was trimmed by 4 bases and J by 1 base, leaving 11 bases between them. CDR1 is SGHDT, CDR2 YYEEEE, per germline. The CDR3 DNA sequence: TGTGCCAGCAGCCCCGTCGACAGGAACACTGAAGCTTTCTTT. Encoded protein: CASSPVDRNTEAFF.

The CDR3: CASTLGSGTAYGYTF. The CDR3 DNA is TGTGCCAGCACCCTGGGTTCTGGGACAGCCTATGGCTACACCTTC. This chain links TRBV5-4 with TRBJ1-2; 7 bases map to TRBD1. Trimming at V came to 6 bases and at J to 4 bases, leaving 12 bases not matched to a gene. Germline V gives CDR1 SGHNT, CDR2 YYREEE (reference sequence). The CDR3 extends over 15 amino acids.

This chain joins TRBV28 and TRBJ1-2, with TRBD1 as a possible D gene (5 bases). Germline V CDR1 and CDR2: MDHEN, SYDVKM. Trimming pared 7 bases from V and 6 bases from J, leaving 18 bases between. The CDR3 is 14 residues long. This chain's CDR3 is CASIPQGLGNGYTF. CDR3 nucleotide sequence: TGTGCCAGCATCCCCCAGGGATTGGGAAATGGCTACACCTTC.

The V call is TRBV28, the J call TRBJ2-7; D possibly corresponds to TRBD1 (6 bases). Trimming removed 6 bases from V and 3 bases from J, with 12 bases in between. This CDR3 is 13 amino acids long. CDR1 MDHEN and CDR2 SYDVKM come from the germline V gene. CDR3 loop: CASSSGQNYEQYF. CDR3 DNA: TGTGCCAGCAGCTCAGGACAGAACTACGAGCAGTACTTC.

A note on this clone: Its ends do not fully match the called genes, so a read error is possible. The chain employs TRBV18 and TRBJ1-5; D possibly corresponds to TRBD1 (5 bases). CDR1 is KGHSH, CDR2 LQKENI, per germline. This CDR3 spans 14 amino acids. For the CDR3, the DNA is TGTGCCGGCTCACCACGGGGGGACCATCAGCCCCAGCATTTT. It encodes CAGSPRGDHQPQHF.